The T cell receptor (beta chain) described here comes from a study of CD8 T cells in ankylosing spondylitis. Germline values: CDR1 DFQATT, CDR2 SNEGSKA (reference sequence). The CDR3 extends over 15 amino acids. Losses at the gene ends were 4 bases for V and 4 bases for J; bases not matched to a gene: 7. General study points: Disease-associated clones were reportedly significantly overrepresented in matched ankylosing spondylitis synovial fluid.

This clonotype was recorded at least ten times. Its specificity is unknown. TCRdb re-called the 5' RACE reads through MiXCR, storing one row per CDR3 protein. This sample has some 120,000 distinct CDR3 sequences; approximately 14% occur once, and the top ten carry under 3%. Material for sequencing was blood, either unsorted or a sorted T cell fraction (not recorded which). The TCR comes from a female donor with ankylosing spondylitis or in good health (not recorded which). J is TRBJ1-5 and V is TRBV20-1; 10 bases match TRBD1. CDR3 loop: CSAIRDRGNNQPQHF. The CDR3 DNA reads TGCAGTGCTATCCGGGACAGGGGTAATAATCAGCCCCAGCATTTT.